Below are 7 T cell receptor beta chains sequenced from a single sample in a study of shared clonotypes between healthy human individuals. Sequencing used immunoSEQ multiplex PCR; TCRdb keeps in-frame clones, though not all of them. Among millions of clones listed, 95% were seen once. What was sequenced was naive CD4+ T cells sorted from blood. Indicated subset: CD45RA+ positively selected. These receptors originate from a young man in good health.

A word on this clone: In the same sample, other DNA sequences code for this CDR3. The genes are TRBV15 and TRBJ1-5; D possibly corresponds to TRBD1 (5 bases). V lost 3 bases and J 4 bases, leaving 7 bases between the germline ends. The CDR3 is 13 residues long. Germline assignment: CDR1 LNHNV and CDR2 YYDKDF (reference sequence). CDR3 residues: CATSREGNQPQHF. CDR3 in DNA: TGTGCCACCAGCAGGGAGGGGAATCAGCCCCAGCATTTT.

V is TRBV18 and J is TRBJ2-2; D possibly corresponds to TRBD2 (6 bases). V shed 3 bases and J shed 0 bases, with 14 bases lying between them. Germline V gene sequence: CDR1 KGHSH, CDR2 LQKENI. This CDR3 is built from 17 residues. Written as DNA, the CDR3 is TGTGCCAGCTCACCGATGCTAGCGCACTCGAACACCGGGGAGCTGTTTTTT. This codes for CASSPMLAHSNTGELFF.

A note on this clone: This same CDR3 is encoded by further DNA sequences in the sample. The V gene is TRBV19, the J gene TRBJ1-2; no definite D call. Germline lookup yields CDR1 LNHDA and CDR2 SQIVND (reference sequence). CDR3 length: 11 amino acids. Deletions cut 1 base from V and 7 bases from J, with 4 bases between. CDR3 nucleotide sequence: TGTGCCAGTAGTATAGGGAGTGGCTACACCTTC. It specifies CASSIGSGYTF.

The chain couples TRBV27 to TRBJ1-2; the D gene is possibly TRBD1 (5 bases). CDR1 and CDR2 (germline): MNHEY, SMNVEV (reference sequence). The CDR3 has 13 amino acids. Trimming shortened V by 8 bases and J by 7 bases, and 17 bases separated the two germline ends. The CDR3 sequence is CASRAGPRGGYTF. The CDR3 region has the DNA TGTGCCAGCCGCGCTGGACCTAGGGGTGGCTACACCTTC.

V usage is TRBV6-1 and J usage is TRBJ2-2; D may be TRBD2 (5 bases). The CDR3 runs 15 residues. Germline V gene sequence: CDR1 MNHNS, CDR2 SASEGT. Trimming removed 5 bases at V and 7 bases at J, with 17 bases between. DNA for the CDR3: TGTGCCAGCAGTCGCCAGCGTGCCGGGGTCGGGGAGCTGTTTTTT. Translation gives CASSRQRAGVGELFF.

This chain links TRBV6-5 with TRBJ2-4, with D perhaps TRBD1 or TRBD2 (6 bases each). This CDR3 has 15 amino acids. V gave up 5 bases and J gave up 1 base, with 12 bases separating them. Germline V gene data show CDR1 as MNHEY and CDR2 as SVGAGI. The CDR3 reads CASSGGGKAKNIQYF. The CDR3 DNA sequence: TGTGCCAGCAGTGGAGGGGGTAAGGCCAAAAACATTCAGTACTTC.

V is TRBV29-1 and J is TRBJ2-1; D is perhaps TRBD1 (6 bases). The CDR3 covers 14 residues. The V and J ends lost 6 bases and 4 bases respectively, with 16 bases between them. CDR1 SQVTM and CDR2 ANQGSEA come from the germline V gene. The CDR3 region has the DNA TGCAGCGTGTTCCCCGGGACACCGTACAATGAGCAGTTCTTC. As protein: CSVFPGTPYNEQFF.